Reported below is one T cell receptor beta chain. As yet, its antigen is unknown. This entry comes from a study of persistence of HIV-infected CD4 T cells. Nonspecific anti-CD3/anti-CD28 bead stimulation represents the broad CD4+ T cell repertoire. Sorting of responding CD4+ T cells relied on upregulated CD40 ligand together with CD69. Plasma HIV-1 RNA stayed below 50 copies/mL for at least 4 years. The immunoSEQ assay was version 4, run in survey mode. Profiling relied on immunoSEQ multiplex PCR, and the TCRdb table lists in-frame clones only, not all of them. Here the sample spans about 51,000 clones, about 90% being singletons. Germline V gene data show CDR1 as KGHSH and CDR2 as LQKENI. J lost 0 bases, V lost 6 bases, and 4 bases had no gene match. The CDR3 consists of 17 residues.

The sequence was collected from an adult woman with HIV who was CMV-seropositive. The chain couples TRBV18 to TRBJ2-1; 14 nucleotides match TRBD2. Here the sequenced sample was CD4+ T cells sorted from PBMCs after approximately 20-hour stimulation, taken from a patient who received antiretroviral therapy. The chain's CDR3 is CASSPGLAGVSYNEQFF. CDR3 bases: TGTGCCAGCTCCCCGGGACTAGCGGGAGTCTCCTACAATGAGCAGTTCTTC.